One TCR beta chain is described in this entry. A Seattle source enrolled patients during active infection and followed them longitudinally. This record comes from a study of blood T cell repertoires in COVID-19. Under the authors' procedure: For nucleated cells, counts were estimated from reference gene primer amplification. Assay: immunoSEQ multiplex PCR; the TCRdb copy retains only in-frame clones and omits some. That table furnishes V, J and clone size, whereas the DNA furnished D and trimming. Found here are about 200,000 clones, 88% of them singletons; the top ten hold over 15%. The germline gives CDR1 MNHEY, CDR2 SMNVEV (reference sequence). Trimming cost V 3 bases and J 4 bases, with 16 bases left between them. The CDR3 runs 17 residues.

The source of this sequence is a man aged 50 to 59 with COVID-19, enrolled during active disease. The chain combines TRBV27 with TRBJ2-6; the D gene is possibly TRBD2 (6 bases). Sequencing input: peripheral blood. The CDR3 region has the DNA TGTGCCAGCAGTTTGGGATCGGGACTTGGAGGGGCCAACGTCCTGACTTTC. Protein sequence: CASSLGSGLGGANVLTF. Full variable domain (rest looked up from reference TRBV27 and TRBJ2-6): EAQVTQNPRYLITVTGKKLTVTCSQNMNHEYMSWYRQDPGLGLRQIYYSMNVEVTDKGDVPEGYKVSRKEKRNFPLILESPSPNQTSLYFCASSLGSGLGGANVLTFGAGSRLTVL.